The sequence of this T cell receptor (beta chain) was determined in a study of blood T cell repertoires in COVID-19. Study details: T cells, B-cell-depleted T cells, or PBMCs provided the cDNA or gDNA that served as material.

In the authors' workflow: Quantification of nucleated cells was approximated via reference gene primer amplification. Profiling relied on immunoSEQ multiplex PCR, and the TCRdb table lists in-frame clones only, not all of them. That table gives V, J and clone size, and the DNA gave D and trimming. The sample has about 200,000 clones; around nine tenths are singletons. As regards this clone: Other DNA variants within this sample encode the same CDR3.

The sequenced sample was peripheral blood. The clonotype comes from a man between 18 and 35 years old with active or convalescent COVID-19.

DNA for the CDR3: TGTGCCAGCAGTTACTCCAGAGGGAACACTGAAGCTTTCTTT. Encoded protein: CASSYSRGNTEAFF. This chain connects TRBV6-5 to TRBJ1-1; D unresolved. This CDR3 is 14 amino acids long. The V end lost 0 bases, the J end lost 1 base, and 6 bases lay between the germline ends. Per germline, CDR1 MNHEY and CDR2 SVGAGI.